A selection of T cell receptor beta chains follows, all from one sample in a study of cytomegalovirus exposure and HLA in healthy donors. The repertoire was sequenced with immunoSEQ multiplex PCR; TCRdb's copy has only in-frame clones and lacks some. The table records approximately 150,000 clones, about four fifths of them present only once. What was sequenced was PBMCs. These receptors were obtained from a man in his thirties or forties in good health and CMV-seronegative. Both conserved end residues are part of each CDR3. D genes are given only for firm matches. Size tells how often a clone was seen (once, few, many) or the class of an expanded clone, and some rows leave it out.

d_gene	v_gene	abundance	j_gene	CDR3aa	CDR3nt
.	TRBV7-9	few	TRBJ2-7	CASSWGRGGIEEQYF	TGTGCCAGCAGCTGGGGGAGGGGGGGGATTGAAGAGCAGTACTTC
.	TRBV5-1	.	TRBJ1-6	CASGTDRSSYNSPLHF	TGCGCCAGCGGCACCGACAGGAGCTCCTATAATTCACCCCTCCACTTT
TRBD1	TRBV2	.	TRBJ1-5	CASMRQGGPNQPQHF	TGTGCCAGCATGAGACAGGGGGGCCCCAATCAGCCCCAGCATTTT
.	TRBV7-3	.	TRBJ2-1	CASSWDTYNEQFF	TGTGCCAGCAGCTGGGACACCTACAATGAGCAGTTCTTC
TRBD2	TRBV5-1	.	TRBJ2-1	CASGLGLASSYNEQFF	TGCGCCAGCGGCCTAGGACTAGCGTCCTCCTACAATGAGCAGTTCTTC
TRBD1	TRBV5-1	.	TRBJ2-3	CASSLTTGSGESSTDTQYF	TGCGCCAGCAGCTTGACGACAGGGAGCGGAGAGAGCAGCACAGATACGCAGTATTTT
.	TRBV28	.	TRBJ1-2	CASSPPTDGGGRMNGYTF	TGTGCCAGCAGTCCCCCAACAGATGGGGGGGGGAGGATGAATGGCTACACCTTC
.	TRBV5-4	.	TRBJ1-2	CASSLLADQGGHGYTF	TGTGCCAGCAGCTTGTTGGCGGACCAGGGTGGCCATGGCTACACCTTC
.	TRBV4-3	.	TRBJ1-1	CASSQGGGWEDTEAFF	TGCGCCAGCAGCCAAGGGGGAGGTTGGGAGGACACTGAAGCTTTCTTT
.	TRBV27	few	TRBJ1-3	CASSSGARGNTIYF	TGTGCCAGCAGTTCTGGGGCGAGGGGAAACACCATATATTTT
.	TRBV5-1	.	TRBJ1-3	CASSPRRESSGNTIYF	TGCGCCAGCAGCCCCAGACGGGAGAGCTCTGGAAACACCATATATTTT
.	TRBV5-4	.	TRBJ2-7	CASSQDSSAGQYF	TGTGCCAGCAGCCAGGACAGCTCCGCGGGGCAGTACTTC
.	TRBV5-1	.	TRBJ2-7	CASSFDRKIWDEQYF	TGCGCCAGCAGCTTTGACAGGAAGATATGGGACGAGCAGTACTTC
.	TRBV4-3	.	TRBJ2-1	CASSQESEGGEQFF	TGCGCCAGCAGCCAAGAGTCCGAGGGCGGAGAGCAGTTCTTC
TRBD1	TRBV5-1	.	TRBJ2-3	CASSFTGASSTDTQYF	TGCGCCAGCAGTTTTACAGGGGCTTCTAGCACAGATACGCAGTATTTT
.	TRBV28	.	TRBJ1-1	CALKALGTEAFF	TGTGCCCTTAAGGCTCTAGGAACTGAAGCTTTCTTT
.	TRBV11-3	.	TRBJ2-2	CASSLRVGDTGELFF	TGTGCCAGCAGCTTAAGGGTCGGGGACACCGGGGAGCTGTTTTTT
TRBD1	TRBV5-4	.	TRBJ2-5	CASSLDRGETQYF	TGTGCCAGCAGCCTGGACAGGGGTGAGACCCAGTACTTC
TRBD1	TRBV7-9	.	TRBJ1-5	CSSSLGTGEGQPQHF	TGTTCCAGCAGCTTAGGGACAGGGGAAGGACAGCCCCAGCATTTT
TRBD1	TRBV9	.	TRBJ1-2	CASSVDRGGGYTF	TGTGCCAGCAGCGTTGACAGGGGTGGAGGCTACACCTTC
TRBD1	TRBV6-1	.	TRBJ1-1	CASSDPGTANTEAFF	TGTGCCAGCAGCGATCCCGGGACAGCCAACACTGAAGCTTTCTTT
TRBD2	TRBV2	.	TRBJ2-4	CASTPGLAELAKNIQYF	TGTGCCAGCACCCCGGGACTAGCGGAACTAGCCAAAAACATTCAGTACTTC
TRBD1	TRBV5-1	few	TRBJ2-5	CASSSGQGTETQYF	TGCGCCAGCAGCTCCGGACAGGGGACAGAGACCCAGTACTTC
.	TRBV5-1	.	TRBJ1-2	CASRQDWAYGYTF	TGCGCCAGCAGGCAGGACTGGGCCTATGGCTACACCTTC
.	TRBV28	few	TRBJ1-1	CASSLGRNTEAFF	TGTGCCAGCAGTTTAGGCAGGAACACTGAAGCTTTCTTT
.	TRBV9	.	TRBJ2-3	CASSDRDISGRTQYF	TGTGCCAGCAGCGACCGGGACATATCAGGCCGGACGCAGTATTTT
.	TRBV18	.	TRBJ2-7	CASSPQSVPPSYEQYF	TGTGCCAGCTCACCACAGAGCGTACCTCCCTCCTACGAGCAGTACTTC
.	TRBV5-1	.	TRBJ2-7	CASRRLDTSYEQYF	TGCGCCAGCCGGCGCCTGGACACGTCCTACGAGCAGTACTTC
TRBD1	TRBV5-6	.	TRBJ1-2	CASSLRPYRGRNYGYTF	TGTGCCAGCAGCTTAAGGCCTTACAGGGGGCGTAACTATGGCTACACCTTC
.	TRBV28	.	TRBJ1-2	CASSFPSAGNRNGYTF	TGTGCCAGCAGTTTCCCATCCGCAGGGAACCGTAATGGCTACACCTTC
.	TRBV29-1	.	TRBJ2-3	CSVVTGASTDTQYF	TGCAGCGTTGTGACAGGAGCTAGCACAGATACGCAGTATTTT
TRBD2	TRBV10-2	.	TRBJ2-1	CASRRFGTSSNNEQFF	TGCGCCAGCAGACGCTTCGGGACTAGCAGCAACAATGAGCAGTTCTTC
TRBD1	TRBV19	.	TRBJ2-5	CASSTGGQGGETQYF	TGTGCCAGTAGTACAGGGGGACAGGGAGGAGAGACCCAGTACTTC
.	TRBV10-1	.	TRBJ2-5	CASSPGQTIGTQYF	TGCGCCAGCAGCCCCGGACAGACAATTGGCACCCAGTACTTC
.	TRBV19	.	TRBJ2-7	CASSIVFGPAITYEQYF	TGTGCCAGTAGTATAGTGTTTGGGCCAGCCATTACCTACGAGCAGTACTTC
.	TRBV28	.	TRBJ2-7	CASSSPSTYEQYF	TGTGCCAGCAGTTCGCCCTCTACCTACGAGCAGTACTTC
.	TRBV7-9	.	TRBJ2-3	CASSYYGDITDTQYF	TGTGCCAGCAGCTATTATGGGGACATCACAGATACGCAGTATTTT